These 10 T cell receptor beta chains were all obtained from the same sample, sequenced in a study of cytomegalovirus exposure and HLA in healthy donors. 60 Vbeta and 13 Jbeta primers were used in PCR. TCRdb's copy holds only in-frame clones and misses some; the assay was immunoSEQ multiplex PCR. The sample records roughly 110,000 clones, approximately 80% being singletons. Sequencing input: PBMCs. The receptors were gathered from a man younger than 45 in good health and CMV-seropositive.

For the CDR3, the DNA is TGTGCCAGCAGCAACCTTCGGGACAGGATCTACAATGAGCAGTTCTTC. Translation gives CASSNLRDRIYNEQFF. The chain carries TRBV11-1 and TRBJ2-1, with 8 bases fitting TRBD1. The CDR3 has 16 amino acids. The junction had 9 bases not matched to a gene; V was cut back by 5 bases and J by 3 bases. Per germline, CDR1 SGHAT and CDR2 FQDESV (reference sequence).

V is TRBV27 and J is TRBJ2-2; D not resolved. This CDR3 contains 11 residues. Trimming took 8 bases from V and 4 from J, leaving 5 bases between them. Germline CDR1 MNHEY, CDR2 SMNVEV (reference sequence). CDR3 sequence: CASRATGELFF. In DNA form, the CDR3 reads TGTGCCAGCCGAGCCACCGGGGAGCTGTTTTTT.

The CDR3 DNA reads as TGTGCCAGCAGTAACGCGTTTGGGGCCTACGAGCAGTACGTC. Residues: CASSNAFGAYEQYV. This chain uses TRBV6-1 with TRBJ2-7; D gene ambiguous. The germline V gene encodes CDR1 MNHNS and CDR2 SASEGT. V was shortened by 5 bases and J by 2 bases, with 13 bases between the two germline ends. The length of the CDR3 is 14 residues.

The chain has TRBV11-3 and TRBJ2-5; 11 nucleotides line up with TRBD1. The CDR3 totals 15 residues. J was trimmed by 4 bases and V by 0 bases; bases with no gene match: 1. Germline CDR1 reads SGHNT; CDR2 reads YENEEA. The CDR3 is CASSLDGTGGETQYF. In DNA, the CDR3 is TGTGCCAGCAGCTTAGATGGGACAGGGGGAGAGACCCAGTACTTC.

The rearrangement uses TRBV21-1 and TRBJ2-7; the DNA was not used to check the table's D call, TRBD2. TRBV21-1 is assigned pseudogene status. This CDR3 is 18 amino acids long. The CDR3 region is CASSKVSTSGRSSYEQYV. The CDR3 region has the DNA TGTGCCAGCAGCAAAGTATCTACTAGCGGGAGAAGCTCCTACGAGCAGTACGTC.

The CDR3 loop is CASSTRRAGKDGYTF. The CDR3 DNA reads as TGTGCCAGCAGTACCCGGAGGGCGGGGAAGGATGGCTACACCTTC. This chain uses TRBV6-5 with TRBJ1-2; D is unclear. Trimming cost V 5 bases and J 6 bases, with 19 bases left between them. The CDR3 totals 15 residues. Germline loops: CDR1 MNHEY, CDR2 SVGAGI.

The table lists this clone with a count of one. V gene TRBV7-2 combines with J gene TRBJ1-2; 8 positions agree with TRBD1. Per germline, CDR1 SGHTA and CDR2 FQGNSA. The CDR3 runs 15 residues. The V segment lost 3 bases and the J segment 4 bases; nucleotides outside the gene matches: 7. CDR3 sequence (DNA): TGTGCCAGCAGCTTTACAGGGGGATTTAGCTATGGCTACACCTTC. Protein sequence: CASSFTGGFSYGYTF.

V and J are TRBV28 and TRBJ2-1, with D maybe TRBD2 (5 bases). V lost 5 bases to trimming and J lost 4 bases, with 12 bases between them. CDR1 is MDHEN and CDR2 is SYDVKM in the germline V gene. The CDR3 runs to 14 residues. DNA of the CDR3: TGTGCCAGCAGTGCCACGGACTCTTACAATGAGCAGTTCTTC. It codes for CASSATDSYNEQFF.

The CDR3 spells CASSSPNGWGGQNGELFF. The CDR3 nucleotides read TGTGCCAGCAGTTCTCCTAATGGGTGGGGGGGCCAAAACGGGGAGCTGTTTTTT. V and J are TRBV27 and TRBJ2-2, with D possibly matching TRBD2 (7 bases). This CDR3 is 18 amino acids long. Trimming took off 4 bases at V and 7 bases at J, with 25 bases between the two ends. Germline-derived CDR1 and CDR2 are MNHEY and SMNVEV (reference sequence).

This clone turned up a few times. The chain combines TRBV19 with TRBJ2-4; 9 nucleotides match TRBD2. The trim removed 10 bases at V and 2 bases at J, leaving 6 bases unmatched. Per germline, CDR1 LNHDA and CDR2 SQIVND (reference sequence). CDR3 length: 14 residues. CDR3 amino acids: CAMGLAVSKNIQYF. DNA of the CDR3: TGTGCCATGGGACTAGCAGTTTCCAAAAACATTCAGTACTTC. The entire variable domain, with the rest obtained from reference TRBV19 and TRBJ2-4, is as follows: DGGITQSPKYLFRKEGQNVTLSCEQNLNHDAMYWYRQDPGQGLRLIYYSQIVNDFQKGDIAEGYSVSREKKESFPLTVTSAQKNPTAFYLCAMGLAVSKNIQYFGAGTRLSVL.